A single sample gave rise to the 9 T cell receptor beta chains below, sequenced in a study of T cell responses to AZD1222 COVID-19 vaccine (dated by TCRdb to the early 2020s). Libraries were prepared through the immunoSEQ multiplex PCR assay. As stored in TCRdb, this immuneACCESS dataset retains in-frame rearrangements with V and J assigned. A fraction of the clones does not appear; measured against another copy, unresolved V genes explain less than half of the discrepancy, and the remainder lacks a known reason. Within this sample are tens of thousands of clones, with around nine tenths of them counted one time only. In total, the top ten clones hold under 13% of the sample. Per the publication, the time point label means: baseline before first vaccination. The sample in question was peripheral blood, obtained on day 0 of AZD1222 vaccination. These receptors were obtained from an adult in good health.

The chain couples TRBV7-3 to TRBJ1-5; tentatively, D is TRBD1 (5 bases). The CDR3 loop spans 14 amino acids. V was trimmed by 4 bases and J by 6 bases, leaving 13 bases between them. Germline CDR1 SGHTA, CDR2 FQGTGA. The CDR3 region is CASSSPREAQPQHF. CDR3 DNA: TGTGCCAGCAGCTCCCCCAGGGAAGCTCAGCCCCAGCATTTT.

This clone was recorded only once. This sequence joins TRBV5-4 and TRBJ1-3; D call uncertain. Germline-derived CDR1 and CDR2 are SGHNT and YYREEE (reference sequence). This CDR3 region has 15 residues. V was cut by 1 base and J by 0 bases, with 8 bases left in between. In DNA form, the CDR3 reads TGTGCCAGCAGCTTGTATTCGCCCTCTGGAAACACCATATATTTT. Translation gives CASSLYSPSGNTIYF.

The CDR3 sequence is CASSSPSPGRAKNIQYF. The DNA of the CDR3 is TGTGCCAGCAGTAGCCCCTCCCCGGGTAGGGCCAAAAACATTCAGTACTTC. V is TRBV28 and J is TRBJ2-4; D ambiguous. Germline V gene lookup returns CDR1 MDHEN and CDR2 SYDVKM. Trimming pared 5 bases from V and 1 base from J, leaving 18 bases between. The CDR3 spans 17 residues.

This clone was picked up one time. J is TRBJ2-1 and V is TRBV4-1, with 9 bases that match TRBD2. The CDR3 is 17 amino acids. The trim removed 3 bases at V and 5 bases at J, leaving 11 bases unmatched. Germline loops: CDR1 MGHRA, CDR2 YSYEKL. The CDR3 region is CASSHPGGAGGNNEQFF. The DNA for the CDR3 is TGCGCCAGCAGCCATCCCGGGGGAGCGGGAGGAAACAATGAGCAGTTCTTC.

The rearrangement links TRBV10-1 to TRBJ1-5; 8 positions match TRBD1. The CDR3 is 12 amino acids. Germline assignment: CDR1 WNHNN and CDR2 SYGVQD (reference sequence). CDR3 protein: CPNTRTGQPQHF. The CDR3 region has the DNA TGCCCAAACACACGGACAGGGCAGCCCCAGCATTTT.

CDR3 in amino acids: CASSLAFRGLNTEAFF. The CDR3, as DNA: TGTGCCAGCAGCCTCGCTTTCCGGGGGTTGAACACTGAAGCTTTCTTT. The V and J genes are TRBV7-8 and TRBJ1-1, with D tentatively TRBD1 (5 bases). Trimming took off 5 bases at V and 0 bases at J, with 16 bases between the two ends. CDR3 length: 16 residues. Germline V gene data show CDR1 as SGHVS and CDR2 as FQNEAQ.

The chain combines TRBV2 with TRBJ2-1; D may be TRBD2 (6 bases). Trimming removed 6 bases at V and 6 bases at J, with 12 bases between. This CDR3 comprises 13 residues. The germline V gene encodes CDR1 SNHLY and CDR2 FYNNEI. The CDR3 bases are TGTGCCAGCAGACTCGGGAGCTCCAATGAGCAGTTCTTC. It is translated as CASRLGSSNEQFF.

The V and J genes are TRBV11-1 and TRBJ2-3; 8 bases fit TRBD2. The CDR3 sequence is 16 residues long. The V and J ends lost 5 bases and 6 bases, in that order; junction bases with no gene match: 13. CDR1 and CDR2 from the germline V gene are SGHAT and FQDESV (reference sequence). The CDR3 DNA follows: TGTGCCAGCAGCATGAGCGGGGGCCCCCCCCAGGATACGCAGTATTTT. Translating it yields CASSMSGGPPQDTQYF.

The V call is TRBV15, the J call TRBJ1-3; weak D call: TRBD1 (5 bases). Germline CDR1 is LNHNV and CDR2 is YYDKDF (reference sequence). V gave up 1 base and J gave up 0 bases, with 13 bases separating them. The CDR3 extends over 17 amino acids. As DNA, the CDR3 is TGTGCCACCAGCAGAGTGGCAGGGCTATTCTCTGGAAACACCATATATTTT. This translates into CATSRVAGLFSGNTIYF.